The table lists the clone carrying this T cell receptor (beta chain) with a few counts. As yet, its antigen is unknown. The sample belongs to a study of T-cell reconstitution after alpha-beta-depleted transplantation in children. Study-wide points: It was newly produced T cells that mostly accounted for T-cell counts and diversity one year after transplant.

Unique molecular identifiers were built into the TCRbeta library. One entry per CDR3 protein, called by TCRdb with MiXCR from the PCR reads. The data contain 700,000 to 950,000 distinct CDR3 sequences, roughly 15% of them singletons. This specimen was PBMCs, mostly from graft donor cells, taken 360 days after TCRalphabeta/CD19-depleted stem cell transplant. The clonotype was recovered from a male patient aged 10 to 17 who had a stem cell transplant for acute lymphoblastic leukemia, so the T cells may come from the graft donor.

This CDR3 reads CAISEPLNSRSPSQETQYF. CDR3 in DNA: TGTGCCATCAGTGAGCCACTCAACAGCAGGTCACCCTCTCAAGAGACCCAGTACTTC. V usage is TRBV10-3 and J usage is TRBJ2-5, with D unclear. The CDR3 extends over 19 amino acids. Per the germline V gene, CDR1 is ENHRY and CDR2 is SYGVKD. V lost 2 bases to trimming and J lost 2 bases, with 24 bases between them.